Below are 9 T cell receptor beta chains sequenced from a single sample in a study of personalized T cell therapy for brain tumors. Which antigens these TCRs recognize remains unknown. Peptide-stimulated T cells supplied the RNA used for beta-chain CDR3 sequencing. Method: immunoSEQ multiplex PCR; TCRdb's copy keeps in-frame clones and lacks some. Counted here are over 1,500 clones, about 20% occurring once; the ten biggest clones make up just under 45%. The sequencing input was a T cell product expanded with peptides in culture. Receptor source: a human donor with medulloblastoma.

This clone was observed many times. The chain joins TRBV2 to TRBJ2-7, with D possibly being TRBD1 (6 bases). Trimming pared 8 bases from V and 2 bases from J, leaving 19 bases between. The CDR3 sequence is 15 residues long. Germline lookup yields CDR1 SNHLY and CDR2 FYNNEI. The CDR3 loop reads CASRTIWDIPYEQYF. The CDR3 DNA is TGTGCCAGCCGAACCATATGGGACATACCCTACGAGCAGTACTTC.

This clone was observed at least ten times. This rearrangement joins TRBV6-5 to TRBJ2-1, with D possibly matching TRBD2 (6 bases). Germline V gene lookup returns CDR1 MNHEY and CDR2 SVGAGI. The CDR3 runs 14 residues. The V end was cut by 0 bases, the J end by 3 bases, with 6 bases between. The CDR3 is CASSYSRDYNEQFF. As DNA, the CDR3 is TGTGCCAGCAGTTACTCGCGGGACTACAATGAGCAGTTCTTC.

This clone is medium-sized in the sample. The V call is TRBV5-4, the J call TRBJ2-4; no reliable D call. CDR1 and CDR2 (germline): SGHNT, YYREEE (reference sequence). Trimming took 3 bases from V and 3 from J, leaving 13 bases between them. CDR3 length: 15 amino acids. Here the CDR3 reads CASSSLWRGKNIQYF. DNA of the CDR3: TGTGCCAGCAGCTCCCTCTGGCGAGGCAAAAACATTCAGTACTTC.

This clone was seen repeatedly, ten times or more. CDR3 protein: CASSESWDSSYNEQFF. In DNA, the CDR3 is TGCGCCAGCAGTGAGTCCTGGGATAGCTCCTACAATGAGCAGTTCTTC. This chain links TRBV10-1 with TRBJ2-1; D remains unclear. Germline V gives CDR1 WNHNN, CDR2 SYGVQD (reference sequence). The CDR3 covers 16 residues. V was clipped by 0 bases and J by 0 bases, with 9 bases between them.

Many counts were recorded for this clone. This rearrangement joins TRBV27 to TRBJ2-7; TRBD1 matches at 8 bases. This CDR3 has 15 residues. Germline V gene sequence: CDR1 MNHEY, CDR2 SMNVEV (reference sequence). J gave up 1 base and V 5 bases, and 7 bases lay outside the gene matches. CDR3 DNA sequence: TGTGCCAGCAGTCCTACCCGGACAGGGTCCTACGAGCAGTACTTC. Translating gives CASSPTRTGSYEQYF.

This clone has a count of ten or more. The chain employs TRBV27 and TRBJ1-1; D not resolved. There are 13 residues in the CDR3. Looked up from germline, CDR1 is MNHEY and CDR2 is SMNVEV (reference sequence). Between the trimmed V and J ends, which lost 4 bases and 5 bases, there was a span of 11 bases. CDR3 DNA: TGTGCCAGCAGTTGGAACCTTGGGACTGAAGCTTTCTTT. This gives the protein CASSWNLGTEAFF.

This clone was detected many times. The CDR3 protein is CASSYPGLAVYNEQFF. The CDR3 DNA reads TGTGCCAGCAGCTATCCGGGACTAGCGGTATACAATGAGCAGTTCTTC. The chain carries TRBV5-4 and TRBJ2-1, with 11 positions matching TRBD2. The ends lost 3 bases at V and 4 bases at J; junction bases unmatched: 6. The CDR3 has 16 amino acids. Germline loops: CDR1 SGHNT, CDR2 YYREEE (reference sequence).

By sample share, this clone is large. The chain has TRBV18 and TRBJ1-6; 7 bases are a match to TRBD1. The CDR3 sequence is 15 residues long. Trimming cost V 1 base and J 9 bases; bases outside gene matches: 6. Germline CDR1 and CDR2: KGHSH and LQKENI. The CDR3 DNA sequence: TGTGCCAGCTCACCACAGGGGGCGCCGGGTTCACCCCTCCACTTT. This translates into CASSPQGAPGSPLHF.

The rearrangement joins TRBV4-1 to TRBJ2-1, with 10 bases matching TRBD1. CDR1 and CDR2 from the germline V gene are MGHRA and YSYEKL. V lost 3 bases to trimming and J lost 6 bases; unmatched junction nucleotides: 11. There are 17 residues in the CDR3. CDR3 protein: CASSHQRATGGFNEQFF. The CDR3 DNA is TGCGCCAGCAGCCACCAAAGGGCGACAGGGGGCTTCAATGAGCAGTTCTTC.